This is a list of T cell receptor beta chains from one sample in a study of HIV-infected patients and healthy controls. TCRdb itself ran the 5' RACE reads through MiXCR, one entry per CDR3 protein. The sample records tens of thousands of distinct CDR3 sequences, about a fifth being singletons. The sequenced sample was CD4+ T cells from blood. The receptors were gathered from a human donor in good health. The CDR3 runs from the conserved cysteine through the conserved F or W. The D gene is left open where the match is weak. Clone sizes are given selectively: once, few, many, or a class where the clone is expanded.

V gene	clone size	D gene	J gene	CDR3 DNA	CDR3 protein
TRBV6-5	-	-	TRBJ2-1	TGTGCCAGCGCTCTTTTTGCTAGCATTTCAAAAGAGCAGTTCTTC	CASALFASISKEQFF
TRBV7-2	-	-	TRBJ1-1	TGTGCCAGCAGCTTAAGTCAGAGCGCTGAAGCTTTCTTT	CASSLSQSAEAFF
TRBV5-4	-	TRBD2	TRBJ2-3	TGTGCCAGCAGCTTGTCGTTTTCGCGCACCCGCGGGGGTGATACGCAGTATTTT	CASSLSFSRTRGGDTQYF
TRBV4-3	-	-	TRBJ1-5	TGCGCCAGCAGCCAAGTCGCCGGGGTAGGCAATCAGCCCCAGCATTTT	CASSQVAGVGNQPQHF
TRBV2	few	TRBD1	TRBJ1-4	TGTGCCAGCAGTGAAGACAGGGGTCCTGAAAAACTGTTTTTT	CASSEDRGPEKLFF
TRBV3-1	few	-	TRBJ2-7	TGTGCCAGCAGCCAGTACTCGTCCTACGAGCAGTACTTC	CASSQYSSYEQYF
TRBV12-3/TRBV12-4	few	-	TRBJ2-2	TGTGCCAGCAGTTTTTTCCAAGCGGACACCGGGGAGCTGTTTTTT	CASSFFQADTGELFF
TRBV19	-	-	TRBJ2-7	TGTGCCAGTAGTACTGGACTATCATCCTACGAGCAGTACTTC	CASSTGLSSYEQYF
TRBV4-2	-	TRBD1	TRBJ2-2	TGTGCCAGCAGCCAAGAGCAAGGGGGCCCGAACACCGGGGAGCTGTTTTTT	CASSQEQGGPNTGELFF
TRBV6-5	once	-	TRBJ2-7	TGTGCCAGCAGCCTCCGGGACGGACCCTACGAGCAGTACTTC	CASSLRDGPYEQYF
TRBV20-1	-	-	TRBJ1-3	TGCAGTGCCTTCAAGAGCTCTGGAAACACCATATATTTT	CSAFKSSGNTIYF
TRBV4-1	many	-	TRBJ1-5	TGCGCCAGCAGCCAAGCCTTGTTCGGGGGTGGACAGCCCCAGCATTTT	CASSQALFGGGQPQHF
TRBV6-2/TRBV6-3	-	TRBD2	TRBJ2-7	TGTGCCAGCAGCACCGGGACTAGCGGGAGTCGCTACGAGCAGTACTTC	CASSTGTSGSRYEQYF
TRBV6-6	-	-	TRBJ1-5	TGTGCCAGCAGTTACTGGGGGACGAATCAGCCCCAGCATTTT	CASSYWGTNQPQHF
TRBV7-9	few	-	TRBJ1-1	TGTGCCAGCAGCTTAGATCTTAACTCGGCTTTCTTT	CASSLDLNSAFF
TRBV21-1	many	-	TRBJ1-5	TGTGCCAGCAGCAAACAGTCCGGTGGCAATCAGCCCCAGCATTTT	CASSKQSGGNQPQHF
TRBV27	-	-	TRBJ2-7	TGTGCCAGCGGACCGGATGCCTACGAGCAGTACTTC	CASGPDAYEQYF
TRBV6-5	few	-	TRBJ1-3	TGTGCCAGCAGTTGGGGACCTGGAAACACCATATATTTT	CASSWGPGNTIYF
TRBV20-1	many	-	TRBJ2-3	TGCAGTGCTAGAGCCCCCACCACAGATACGCAGTATTTT	CSARAPTTDTQYF
TRBV14	few	TRBD1	TRBJ2-2	TGTGCCAGCAGCCAAGAGGACAGGCGCACCGGGGAGCTGTTTTTT	CASSQEDRRTGELFF
TRBV18	many	-	TRBJ1-1	TGTGCCAGCTCAAGTTCTCTTGTGGTGAACACTGAAGCTTTCTTT	CASSSSLVVNTEAFF
TRBV13	many	-	TRBJ1-4	TGTGCCAGCAGCTCTAATACCTTCAAACGACTAGCGGGGGAAAAACTGTTTTTT	CASSSNTFKRLAGEKLFF
TRBV7-2	few	TRBD2	TRBJ2-1	TGTGCCAGCTCGAAGATGGCGGGGGGATTCAATGAGCAGTTCTTC	CASSKMAGGFNEQFF
TRBV7-9	few	-	TRBJ1-4	TGTGCCAGCAGCTCTACAGGGAAGAGGGGTGAAAAACTGTTTTTT	CASSSTGKRGEKLFF
TRBV18	many	TRBD1	TRBJ1-5	TGTGCCAGCTCACCGACAGGGTCGACCAATCAGCCCCAGCATTTT	CASSPTGSTNQPQHF
TRBV19	-	-	TRBJ2-2	TGTGCCAGTTCAAGTACCGCCTACTGGTTGAACACCGGGGAGCTGTTTTTT	CASSSTAYWLNTGELFF
TRBV7-9	many	-	TRBJ2-2	TGTGCCAGCAGCTTAGCGCGGCTCCTCCTGGCCGGGAGCGACCCCGGGGAGCTGTTTTTT	CASSLARLLLAGSDPGELFF
TRBV30	-	-	TRBJ2-5	TGTGCCTGGAGCGGGGGATGGGGAGGAGAGACCCAGTACTTC	CAWSGGWGGETQYF
TRBV10-3	few	TRBD1	TRBJ2-2	TGTGCCATCAGTTCCGGGACAGTGAACACCGGGGAGCTGTTTTTT	CAISSGTVNTGELFF
TRBV3-1	-	TRBD1	TRBJ1-2	TGTGCCAGCAGCCAAGAAGAGGACAGGGGTTCGGCGTGGAAAGGCTATGGCTACACCTTC	CASSQEEDRGSAWKGYGYTF
TRBV6-2/TRBV6-3	few	-	TRBJ2-4	TGTGCCAGCAGTGGTGCTTATATAAACATTCAGTACTTC	CASSGAYINIQYF
TRBV12-3/TRBV12-4	few	TRBD1	TRBJ2-5	TGTGCCAGCAGTTTCGGACAGGAGTCTCGAAAGACCCAGTACTTC	CASSFGQESRKTQYF
TRBV7-9	-	TRBD2	TRBJ2-1	TGTGCCAGCAGGTCCGGGACTAGCGGTAATGAGCAGTTCTTC	CASRSGTSGNEQFF
TRBV29-1	-	TRBD2	TRBJ2-2	TGCAGCGTCGGAACTAGCGGGATGAACACCGGGGAGCTGTTTTTT	CSVGTSGMNTGELFF
TRBV6-6	-	-	TRBJ2-7	TGTGCCAGCGTAGGAACCCTCAGTGAGGAGCAGTACTTC	CASVGTLSEEQYF
TRBV7-9	many	-	TRBJ1-5	TGTGCCAGCAGCCTAGCCCAGAGCGCGTTTGGCAATCAGCCCCAGCATTTT	CASSLAQSAFGNQPQHF
TRBV6-2/TRBV6-3	many	TRBD2	TRBJ2-7	TGTGCCAGCAGTTACCTCTTCGTGACTAGCCTCTCCTACGAGCAGTACTTC	CASSYLFVTSLSYEQYF
TRBV10-1	many	TRBD1	TRBJ2-6	TGCGCCAGCAGTGAGTCCCGGACAGGGTCAAGTTCTGGGGCCAACGTCCTGACTTTC	CASSESRTGSSSGANVLTF
TRBV21-1	-	-	TRBJ2-2	TGTGCCAGCAGCAATGAGCGGGGGCGGTGGACCGGGGAGCTGTTTTTT	CASSNERGRWTGELFF
TRBV7-9	-	-	TRBJ2-1	TGTGCCAGCAGCTTAGAATTAGCCTACAATGAGCAGTTCTTC	CASSLELAYNEQFF
TRBV20-1	few	-	TRBJ2-1	TGCAGTGCTAGTGGGGCGAGGGGCTCCTACAATGAGCAGTTCTTC	CSASGARGSYNEQFF
TRBV11-1	few	-	TRBJ2-7	TGTGCCAGCAGCTTCGGACAAATCTACGAGCAGTACTTC	CASSFGQIYEQYF
TRBV29-1	-	TRBD1	TRBJ1-1	TGCAGCGTTCGGACGGCGACAGGGTGGGGAACTGAAGCTTTCTTT	CSVRTATGWGTEAFF
TRBV4-3	few	TRBD1	TRBJ1-5	TGCGCCAGCAGCCAACCCGAGAGGGTGACAGGGGCCCCGCGGGACAATCAGCCCCAGCATTTT	CASSQPERVTGAPRDNQPQHF
TRBV7-7	few	-	TRBJ2-1	TGTGCTAGCAGCCCACGGACTAACAATGAGCAGTTCTTC	CASSPRTNNEQFF
TRBV25-1	few	TRBD1	TRBJ1-6	TGTGCCAGCAGTGATACAGGGGGCTGGAGTTCACCCCTCCACTTT	CASSDTGGWSSPLHF
TRBV21-1	many	-	TRBJ2-3	TGTGCCAGCAGCAAGTCAGAAGGGTATAGGACAGATACGCAGTATTTT	CASSKSEGYRTDTQYF
TRBV2	-	TRBD2	TRBJ2-1	TGTGCCAGCATGGTAGCGGGGGGGGACAATGAGCAGTTCTTC	CASMVAGGDNEQFF
TRBV11-1	-	-	TRBJ1-1	TGTGCCAGCAGCCGGGGCCCAGGAAACACTGAAGCTTTCTTT	CASSRGPGNTEAFF
TRBV4-1	-	-	TRBJ1-2	TGCGCCAGCAGCCAAGAGGGCAGCTATGGCTACACCTTC	CASSQEGSYGYTF
TRBV21-1	few	-	TRBJ1-6	TGTGCCAGCAGACAGGGAGTAAATAATTCACCCCTCCACTTT	CASRQGVNNSPLHF